This note documents a single T cell receptor beta chain sequence. The record originates from a study of blood T cell repertoires in COVID-19. Looked up from germline, CDR1 is SEHNR and CDR2 is FQNEAQ (reference sequence). V lost 2 bases, J lost 5 bases, and 6 bases lay in between. The CDR3 length is 12 residues. Sequencing was performed with immunoSEQ multiplex PCR; in TCRdb, only in-frame clones are kept and a portion is missing. The sample carries 92,000 or so clones, 88% recorded once. The genes are TRBV7-9 and TRBJ2-5; D not resolved. The specimen was peripheral blood. The receptor's source is a man aged 55 to 69 with acute or convalescent COVID-19. This CDR3 is CASSLSSETQYF. CDR3 sequence (DNA): TGTGCCAGCAGCTTATCCTCGGAGACCCAGTACTTC.